One sample yielded the 14 T cell receptor beta chains listed below, sequenced in a study of monozygotic twins with inflammatory bowel disease. Each CDR3 protein gets one entry in TCRdb, which reprocessed the 5' RACE reads and gives no DNA. The table lists approximately 400,000 distinct CDR3 sequences. The sample consisted of blood. These receptors were taken from a human donor with ulcerative colitis or Crohn's disease, or a healthy co-twin of an affected twin (not recorded which).

The chain recombines TRBV4-3 with TRBJ2-1; lacking DNA, the TRBD2 call made by TCRdb goes unchecked. The CDR3 runs 14 residues. CDR1 and CDR2 from the germline V gene are LGHNA and YSLEER. This CDR3 is CASSQVVGENEQFF.

The chain is built from TRBV6-2 or TRBV6-3 and TRBJ2-5. Germline V lookup: CDR1 MNHEY, CDR2 SVGEGT. The CDR3 is made up of 16 amino acids. CDR3 protein: CASSYDLFRYAETQYF.

The chain recombines TRBV6-5 with TRBJ2-6; TCRdb's D call of TRBD1 is untestable without DNA. Germline CDR1 is MNHEY and CDR2 is SVGAGI. The CDR3 sequence is 17 residues long. The CDR3 loop is CASSYGTGGFGANVLTF.

The rearrangement joins TRBV19 to TRBJ1-5; as DNA is missing, the TRBD1 call by TCRdb cannot be tested. The CDR3 is made up of 15 amino acids. Germline loops: CDR1 LNHDA, CDR2 SQIVND (reference sequence). CDR3 in amino acids: CASTWTGDSNQPQHF.

CDR3 sequence: CASSAGGTSEYEQYF. The V call is TRBV9, the J call TRBJ2-7; TCRdb outputs TRBD2, but without DNA this stays unchecked. Germline V gene lookup returns CDR1 SGDLS and CDR2 YYNGEE. The CDR3 totals 15 residues.

The chain couples TRBV6-5 to TRBJ1-1. This CDR3 region has 14 residues. In germline, CDR1 is MNHEY, CDR2 SVGAGI. CDR3 region: CASSSAGLITEAFF.

The rearrangement joins TRBV4-3 to TRBJ2-7; TCRdb's D gene call, TRBD2, goes unchecked for lack of DNA. Germline V gene data show CDR1 as LGHNA and CDR2 as YSLEER. The CDR3 contains 16 residues. The CDR3: CASSQELLAGGYEQYF.

V is TRBV5-1 and J is TRBJ2-1. CDR3 length: 17 residues. CDR1 is SGHRS and CDR2 is YFSETQ in the germline V gene. This CDR3 is CASSLVSIGDSYNEQFF.

The V gene is TRBV6-2 or TRBV6-3, the J gene TRBJ2-5. Germline V CDR1 and CDR2: MNHEY, SVGEGT. The CDR3 sequence is 14 residues long. CDR3 amino acids: CASSYSRIRGTQYF.

The CDR3 loop reads CAWQQGVNLNTEAFF. The chain has TRBV30 and TRBJ1-1; checking the TCRdb D call of TRBD1 is not possible without DNA. CDR1 and CDR2 from the germline V gene are GTSNPN and SVGIG (reference sequence). This CDR3 region has 15 residues.

The chain employs TRBV3-1 and TRBJ2-1. This CDR3 contains 14 residues. The germline CDR1 and CDR2 sequences are LGHDT and YNNKEL (reference sequence). The CDR3 is CASSPRNGDSEQFF.

The rearrangement joins TRBV10-3 to TRBJ1-5. This CDR3 has 15 residues. From germline, CDR1 is ENHRY and CDR2 SYGVKD. The CDR3 loop is CATQIDGNSNQPQHF.

The chain recombines TRBV5-1 with TRBJ2-2; TCRdb's assignment of TRBD2 cannot be checked, as there is no DNA. This CDR3 spans 14 amino acids. Germline V gives CDR1 SGHRS, CDR2 YFSETQ. The CDR3 spells CASSGIAGDGELFF. The variable domain in full, with the rest retrieved from reference TRBV5-1 and TRBJ2-2, is KAGVTQTPRYLIKTRGQQVTLSCSPISGHRSVSWYQQTPGQGLQFLFEYFSETQRNKGNFPGRFSGRQFSNSRSEMNVSTLELGDSALYLCASSGIAGDGELFFGEGSRLTVL.

This chain's CDR3 is CASSQVASQETQYF. The chain is built from TRBV3-1 and TRBJ2-5. CDR1 LGHDT and CDR2 YNNKEL come from the germline V gene (reference sequence). The CDR3 is 14 amino acids.